This T cell receptor (beta chain) was recovered during a study of siplizumab effects on memory and regulatory T cells. Sequencing used immunoSEQ multiplex PCR; TCRdb keeps in-frame clones, though not all of them. Of about 19,000 clones listed, 44% are singletons. The CDR3 consists of 16 residues. The germline V and J ends were trimmed by 3 bases and 2 bases, with 17 bases remaining between them. In germline, CDR1 is SGDLS, CDR2 YYNGEE. Study conclusions and caveats: Left unconfirmed was the suppressive function of proliferating Tregs from siplizumab cultures. Among alloreactive clones, only a minor fraction mapped to unstimulated subsets. Controls had more than 25% Treg-derived mappable alloreactive CD4+ clones on average, versus roughly 70% with siplizumab.

The mixed lymphocyte reaction cells were cocultured at 37°C for roughly 6 days. This clone appeared many times. The antigen remains undetermined. The specimen was CFSE-low (dividing) CD4+ T cells sorted from an allogeneic mixed lymphocyte reaction. The receptor comes from a human donor in good health; the cells came from an allogeneic mixed lymphocyte reaction. Some clones in this sample may be carry-over from other donors' samples. The chain has TRBV9 and TRBJ2-5; unclear D gene. DNA of the CDR3: TGTGCCAGCAGCGCGATGGCCTCCCCGTGGCAAGAGACCCAGTACTTC. It is translated as CASSAMASPWQETQYF.